A selection of T cell receptor beta chains follows, all from one sample in a study of blood T cell repertoires in COVID-19. Clones were sequenced by immunoSEQ multiplex PCR, and TCRdb holds only the in-frame ones, with some missing. The sample holds over 200,000 clones, 75% to 90% seen once. Specimen: peripheral blood. The receptors come from a man aged 40-50 years with acute or convalescent COVID-19. Each CDR3 is given with its conserved first and last residue. The D gene is left open where the match is weak.

d_call: -; j_call: TRBJ2-7; v_call: TRBV6-1; cdr3_aa: CASSESGKYEQYF
d_call: -; j_call: TRBJ2-2; v_call: TRBV30; cdr3_aa: CAWSGQTGLRRWELFF
d_call: TRBD1; j_call: TRBJ1-4; v_call: TRBV7-6; cdr3_aa: CASSSGGGSEKLFF
d_call: -; j_call: TRBJ2-2; v_call: TRBV19; cdr3_aa: CASGPRRGAGELFF
d_call: TRBD2; j_call: TRBJ2-5; v_call: TRBV27; cdr3_aa: CASSFQGLAGEGETQYF
d_call: -; j_call: TRBJ1-2; v_call: TRBV2; cdr3_aa: CASSERAGDGYTF
d_call: TRBD2; j_call: TRBJ2-7; v_call: TRBV11-2; cdr3_aa: CASSFRGGLAGGYEQYF
d_call: -; j_call: TRBJ1-5; v_call: TRBV30; cdr3_aa: CAWSERDPQPQHF
d_call: -; j_call: TRBJ1-5; v_call: TRBV10-3; cdr3_aa: CAISDHSRGDYQPQHF
d_call: TRBD1; j_call: TRBJ2-7; v_call: TRBV15; cdr3_aa: CATSREGQGFNEQYF
d_call: TRBD1; j_call: TRBJ1-5; v_call: TRBV6-5; cdr3_aa: CASSTGTGNQPQHF
d_call: -; j_call: TRBJ1-4; v_call: TRBV5-5; cdr3_aa: CASTEHGGNDEKLFF
d_call: TRBD1; j_call: TRBJ1-1; v_call: TRBV12-5; cdr3_aa: CASGLEGARNTEAFF
d_call: -; j_call: TRBJ1-1; v_call: TRBV6-5; cdr3_aa: CASSYSGLPNTEAFF